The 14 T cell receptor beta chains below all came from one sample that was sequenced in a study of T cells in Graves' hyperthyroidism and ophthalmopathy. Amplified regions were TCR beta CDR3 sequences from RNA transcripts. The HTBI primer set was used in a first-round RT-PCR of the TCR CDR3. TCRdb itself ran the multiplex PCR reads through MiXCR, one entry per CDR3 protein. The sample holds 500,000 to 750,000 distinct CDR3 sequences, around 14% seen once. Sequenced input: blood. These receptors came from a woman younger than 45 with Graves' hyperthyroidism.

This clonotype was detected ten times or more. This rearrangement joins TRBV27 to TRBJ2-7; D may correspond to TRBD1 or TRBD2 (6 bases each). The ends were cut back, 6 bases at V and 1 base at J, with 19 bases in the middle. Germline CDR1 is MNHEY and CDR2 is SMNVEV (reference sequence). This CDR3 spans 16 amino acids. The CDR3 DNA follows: TGTGCCAGCAGAGGCTCGGGGCAGGGGAGGTCCTACGAGCAGTACTTC. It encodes CASRGSGQGRSYEQYF.

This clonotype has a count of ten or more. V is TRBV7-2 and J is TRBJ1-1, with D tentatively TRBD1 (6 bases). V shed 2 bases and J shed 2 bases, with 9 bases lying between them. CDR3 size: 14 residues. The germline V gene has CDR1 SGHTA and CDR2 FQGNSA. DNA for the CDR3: TGTGCCAGCAGCTTAACAGGGACTAACACTGAAGCTTTCTTT. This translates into CASSLTGTNTEAFF.

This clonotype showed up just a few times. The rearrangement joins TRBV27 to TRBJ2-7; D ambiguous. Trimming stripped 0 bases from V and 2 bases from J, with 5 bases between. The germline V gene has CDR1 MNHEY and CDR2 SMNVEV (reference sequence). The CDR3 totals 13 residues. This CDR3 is CASSLSITYEQYF. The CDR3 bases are TGTGCCAGCAGTTTATCAATAACCTACGAGCAGTACTTC.

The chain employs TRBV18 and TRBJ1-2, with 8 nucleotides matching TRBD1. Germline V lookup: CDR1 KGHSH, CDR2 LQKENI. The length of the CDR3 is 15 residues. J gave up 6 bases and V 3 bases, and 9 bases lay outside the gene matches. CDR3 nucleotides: TGTGCCAGCTCACCTGGGGCAGGGGGCGCCGATGGCTACACCTTC. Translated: CASSPGAGGADGYTF.

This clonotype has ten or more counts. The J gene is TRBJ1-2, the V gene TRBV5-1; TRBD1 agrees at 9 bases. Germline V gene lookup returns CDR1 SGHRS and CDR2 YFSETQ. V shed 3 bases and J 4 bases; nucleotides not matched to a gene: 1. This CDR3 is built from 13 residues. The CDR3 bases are TGCGCCAGCAGCTGGGGACAGGGCTATGGCTACACCTTC. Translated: CASSWGQGYGYTF.

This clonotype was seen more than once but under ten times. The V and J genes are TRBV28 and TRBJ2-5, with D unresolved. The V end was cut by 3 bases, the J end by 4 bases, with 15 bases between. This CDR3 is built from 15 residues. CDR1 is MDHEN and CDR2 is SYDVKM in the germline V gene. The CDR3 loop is CASSFSRYSSETQYF. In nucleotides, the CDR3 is TGTGCCAGCAGTTTTTCCCGGTATAGTTCAGAGACCCAGTACTTC.

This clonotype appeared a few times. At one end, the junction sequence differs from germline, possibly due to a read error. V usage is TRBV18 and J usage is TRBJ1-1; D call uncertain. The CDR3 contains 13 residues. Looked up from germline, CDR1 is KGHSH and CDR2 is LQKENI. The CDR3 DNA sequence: TGCGCCAGCTCACCAATAGTGAACACTGAAGCTTTCTTT. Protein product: CASSPIVNTEAFF.

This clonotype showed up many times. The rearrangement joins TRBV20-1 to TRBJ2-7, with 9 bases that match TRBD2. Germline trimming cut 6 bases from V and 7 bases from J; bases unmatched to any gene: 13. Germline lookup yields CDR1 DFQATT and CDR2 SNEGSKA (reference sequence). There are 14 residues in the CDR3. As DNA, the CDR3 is TGCAGTGCCAAGACGCGGGAGGGCCTGAGGGAGCAGTACTTC. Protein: CSAKTREGLREQYF.

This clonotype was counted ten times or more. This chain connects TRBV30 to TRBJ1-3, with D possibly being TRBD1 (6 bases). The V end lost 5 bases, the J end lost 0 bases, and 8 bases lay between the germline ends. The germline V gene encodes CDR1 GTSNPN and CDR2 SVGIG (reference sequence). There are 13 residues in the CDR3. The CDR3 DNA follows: TGTGCCTGGGGGGGGCTCTCTGGAAACACCATATATTTT. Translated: CAWGGLSGNTIYF.

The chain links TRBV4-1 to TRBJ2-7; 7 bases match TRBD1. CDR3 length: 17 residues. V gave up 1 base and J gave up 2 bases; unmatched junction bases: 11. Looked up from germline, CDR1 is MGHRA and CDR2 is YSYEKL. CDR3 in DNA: TGCGCCAGCAGCCAAGCCGGAACCGGAACAGGGGCCTACGAGCAGTACTTC. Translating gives CASSQAGTGTGAYEQYF.

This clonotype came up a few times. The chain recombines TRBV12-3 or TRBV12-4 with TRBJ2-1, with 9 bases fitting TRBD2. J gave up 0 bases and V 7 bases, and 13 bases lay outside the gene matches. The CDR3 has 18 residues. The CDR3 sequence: CASNGFAAGGSSYNEQFF. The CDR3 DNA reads TGTGCCAGCAATGGTTTTGCCGCGGGAGGGAGCTCCTACAATGAGCAGTTCTTC.

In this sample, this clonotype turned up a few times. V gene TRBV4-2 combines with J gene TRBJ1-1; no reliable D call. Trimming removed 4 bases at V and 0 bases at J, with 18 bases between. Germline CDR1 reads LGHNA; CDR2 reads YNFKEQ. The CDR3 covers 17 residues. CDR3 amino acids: CASSPRIGSTLNTEAFF. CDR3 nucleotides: TGTGCCAGCAGCCCCCGCATAGGAAGTACCTTGAACACTGAAGCTTTCTTT.

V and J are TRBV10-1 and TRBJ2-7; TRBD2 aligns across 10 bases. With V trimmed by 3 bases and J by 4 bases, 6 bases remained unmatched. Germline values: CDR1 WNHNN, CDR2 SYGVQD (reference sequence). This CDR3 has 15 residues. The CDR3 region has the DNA TGCGCCAGCAGTGATGAGCGGGAGGGCCTTTACGAGCAGTACTTC. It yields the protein CASSDEREGLYEQYF.

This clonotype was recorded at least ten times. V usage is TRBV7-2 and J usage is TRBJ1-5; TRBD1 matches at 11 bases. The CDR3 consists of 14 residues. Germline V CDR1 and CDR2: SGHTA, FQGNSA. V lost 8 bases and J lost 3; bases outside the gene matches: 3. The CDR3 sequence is CASRDRGANQPQHF. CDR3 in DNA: TGTGCCAGCCGGGACAGGGGGGCCAATCAGCCCCAGCATTTT.